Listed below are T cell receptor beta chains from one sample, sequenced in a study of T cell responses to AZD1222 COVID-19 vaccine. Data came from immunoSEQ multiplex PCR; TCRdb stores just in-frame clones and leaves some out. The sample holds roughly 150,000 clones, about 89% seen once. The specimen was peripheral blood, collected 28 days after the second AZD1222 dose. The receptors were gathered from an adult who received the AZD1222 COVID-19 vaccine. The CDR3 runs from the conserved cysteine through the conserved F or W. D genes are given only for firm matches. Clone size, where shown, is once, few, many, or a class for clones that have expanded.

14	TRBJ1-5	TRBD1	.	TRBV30	TGTGCCTGGAGTATGGGACAGAGCAATCAGCCCCAGCATTTT	CAWSMGQSNQPQHF
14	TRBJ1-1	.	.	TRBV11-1	TGTGCCAGCAGCTTTGGCAGTAAGGGCACTGAAGCTTTCTTT	CASSFGSKGTEAFF
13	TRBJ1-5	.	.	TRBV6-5	TGTGCCAGCCGAGACAGGCTTCATCAGCCCCAGCATTTT	CASRDRLHQPQHF
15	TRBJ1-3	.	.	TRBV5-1	TGCGCCAGCAGTTGGACGGGGGACTCTGGAAACACCATATATTTT	CASSWTGDSGNTIYF
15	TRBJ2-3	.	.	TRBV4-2	TGTGCCAGCAGCCCCCTCCCGGGAGTTAGAGATACGCAGTATTTT	CASSPLPGVRDTQYF
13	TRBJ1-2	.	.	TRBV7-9	TGTGCCAGCAGCCCAGGGCCCCCCTATGGCTACACCTTC	CASSPGPPYGYTF
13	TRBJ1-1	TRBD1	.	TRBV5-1	TGCGCCAGCGGGGACAGGGGGAACACTGAAGCTTTCTTT	CASGDRGNTEAFF
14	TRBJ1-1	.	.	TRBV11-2	TGTGCCAGCAGCTCGACAGCCGCAGGCACTGAAGCTTTCTTT	CASSSTAAGTEAFF
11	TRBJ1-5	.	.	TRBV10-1	TGCGCCAGCAACAAGAATCAGCCCCAGCATTTT	CASNKNQPQHF
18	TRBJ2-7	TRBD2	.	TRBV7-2	TGTGCCAGGAGACGGGAAGCCAAGCGGGAAAGTGCCTTTCACGAGCAGTACTTC	CARRREAKRESAFHEQYF
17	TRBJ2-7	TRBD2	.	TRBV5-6	TGTGCCAGCAGCTTGAAGGGTGGAGCGGGAGATTTTTTCGAGCAGTACTTC	CASSLKGGAGDFFEQYF
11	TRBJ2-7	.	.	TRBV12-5	TGTGCTAGTGGTTCAATCTACGAGCAGTACTTC	CASGSIYEQYF
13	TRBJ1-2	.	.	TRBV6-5	TGTGCCAGCAGACCTTCTGGGACGGGTGGCTACACCTTC	CASRPSGTGGYTF
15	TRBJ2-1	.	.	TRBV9	TGTGCCAGCAGCTCCATTAGCGGCCCCACCGGTGAGCAGTTCTTC	CASSSISGPTGEQFF
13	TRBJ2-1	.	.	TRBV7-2	TGTGCCAGCAGCCGCTCAAGATACAATGAGCAGTTCTTC	CASSRSRYNEQFF
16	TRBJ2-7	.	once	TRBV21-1	TGTGCCAGCAGCAAAGCGCTCTTCCTTCGACCCTACGAGCAGTACTTC	CASSKALFLRPYEQYF